This is a list of T cell receptor beta chains from one sample in a study of CD8 T cells in ankylosing spondylitis. MiXCR, run by TCRdb on the 5' RACE reads, gives a single entry per CDR3 protein. This sample carries around 150,000 distinct CDR3 sequences, 7% to 8% of them seen once, and the ten largest clones take 12%. Sequenced material: blood, either unsorted or a sorted T cell fraction (not recorded which). The receptor source for this set is a female donor with ankylosing spondylitis or in good health (not recorded which). CDR3s include the opening cysteine and the closing phenylalanine or tryptophan. The order of the fields is D gene, clone size, V gene, J gene, CDR3 DNA, CDR3 protein. The D gene is left open where the match is weak. Size is omitted from some rows. Given values are once, few, many or a class for expanded clones.

TRBD2	.	TRBV30	TRBJ2-3	TGTGCCTTGGATGGCGGGGGGGCCCCCGATACGCAGTATTTT	CALDGGGAPDTQYF
TRBD1	many	TRBV5-4	TRBJ1-4	TGTGCCAGCAGCGGGACAGCCCATGAAAAACTGTTTTTT	CASSGTAHEKLFF
.	many	TRBV7-2	TRBJ2-3	TGTGCCAGCAGCTTAGGGCATAGCACAGATACGCAGTATTTT	CASSLGHSTDTQYF
.	many	TRBV5-6	TRBJ1-2	TGTGCCAGCAGCTTGGACAGATCCTATGGCTACACCTTC	CASSLDRSYGYTF
TRBD2	many	TRBV20-1	TRBJ2-1	TGCAGTGCTAGCGACGCGGGGGGGCAAGGGAATGAGCAGTTCTTC	CSASDAGGQGNEQFF
.	many	TRBV28	TRBJ1-2	TGTGCCAGCAGTTTACGGGGGGCAGATTATGGCTACACCTTC	CASSLRGADYGYTF
TRBD2	many	TRBV6-1	TRBJ2-5	TGTGCCAGCAGATCCCTAGCGGGCGATCAAGAGACCCAGTACTTC	CASRSLAGDQETQYF
.	many	TRBV5-1	TRBJ1-1	TGCGCCAGCAGTCCGGGACCTTTACCCGAAGCTTTCTTT	CASSPGPLPEAFF
.	many	TRBV20-1	TRBJ1-5	TGCAGTGCCCGACCGGACAATAGCAATCAGCCCCAGCATTTT	CSARPDNSNQPQHF
.	many	TRBV5-1	TRBJ1-2	TGCGCCAGCAGCTTGTCCGGAGCCCCTAACTATGGCTACACCTTC	CASSLSGAPNYGYTF
TRBD1	.	TRBV7-2	TRBJ1-2	TGTGCCAGCAGCACGGACAGGGGGCAAGGCTATGGCTACACCTTC	CASSTDRGQGYGYTF